This record concerns one TCR beta chain sequence. This sample is drawn from a study of T-cell memory formation after mild COVID-19. The germline CDR1 and CDR2 sequences are SGHTA and FQGNSA. The CDR3 has 16 residues. J was trimmed by 6 bases and V by 7 bases; bases with no gene match: 14. TCRdb fed the 5' RACE reads into MiXCR, producing one record per CDR3 protein. The sample consists of roughly 250,000 distinct CDR3 sequences, approximately 16% of them appearing once. V is TRBV7-2 and J is TRBJ2-4; TRBD1 aligns across 8 bases. The sequence came from a man aged 18 to 30 who had mild COVID-19 (a few samples of this study predate the infection). Cell type and time point are not known. The sample taken for sequencing was PBMCs or a T cell subset sorted from them (not recorded which). The CDR3 is CASNEAGGYVGNIQYF. The CDR3, as DNA: TGTGCCAGCAACGAAGCAGGGGGCTATGTCGGAAACATTCAGTACTTC.